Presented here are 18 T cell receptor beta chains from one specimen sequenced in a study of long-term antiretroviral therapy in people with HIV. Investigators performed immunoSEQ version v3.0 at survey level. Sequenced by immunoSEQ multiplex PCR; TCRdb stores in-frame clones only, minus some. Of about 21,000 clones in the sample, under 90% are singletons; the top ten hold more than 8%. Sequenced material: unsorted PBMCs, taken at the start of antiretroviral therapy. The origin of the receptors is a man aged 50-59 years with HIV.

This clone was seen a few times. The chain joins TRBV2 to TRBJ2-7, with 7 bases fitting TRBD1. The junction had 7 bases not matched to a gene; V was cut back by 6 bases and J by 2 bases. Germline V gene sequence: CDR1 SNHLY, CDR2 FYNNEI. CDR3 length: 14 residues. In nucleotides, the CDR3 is TGTGCCAGCAGCGAACTGACAGGGCCCTACGAGCAGTACTTC. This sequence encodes CASSELTGPYEQYF.

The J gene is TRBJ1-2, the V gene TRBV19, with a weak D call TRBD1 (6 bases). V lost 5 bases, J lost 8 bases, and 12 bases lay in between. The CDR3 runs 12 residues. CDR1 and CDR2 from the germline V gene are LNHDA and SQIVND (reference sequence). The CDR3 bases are TGTGCCAGTAGTCGGGGGGCCGTCGGCTACACCTTC. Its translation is CASSRGAVGYTF.

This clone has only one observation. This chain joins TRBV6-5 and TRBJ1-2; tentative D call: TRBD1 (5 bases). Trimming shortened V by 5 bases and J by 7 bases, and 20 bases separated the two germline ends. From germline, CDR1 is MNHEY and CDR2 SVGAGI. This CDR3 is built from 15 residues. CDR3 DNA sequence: TGTGCCAGCAGTACATCAGACAGCTTTGGGGGTGGCTACACCTTC. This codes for CASSTSDSFGGGYTF.

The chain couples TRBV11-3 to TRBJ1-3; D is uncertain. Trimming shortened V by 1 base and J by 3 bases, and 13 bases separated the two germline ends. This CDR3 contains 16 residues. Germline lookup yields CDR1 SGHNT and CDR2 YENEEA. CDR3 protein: CASSLVSPSYGNTIYF. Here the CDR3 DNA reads TGTGCCAGCAGCTTAGTATCCCCCTCCTATGGAAACACCATATATTTT.

The DNA for the CDR3 is TGTGCCAGCAGCCCACAGACAGGGAACACTGAAGCTTTCTTT. Protein product: CASSPQTGNTEAFF. The chain links TRBV7-3 to TRBJ1-1, with D possibly matching TRBD1 (6 bases). The CDR3 length is 14 residues. Germline V lookup: CDR1 SGHTA, CDR2 FQGTGA. The V end lost 5 bases, the J end lost 1 base, and 11 bases lay between the germline ends.

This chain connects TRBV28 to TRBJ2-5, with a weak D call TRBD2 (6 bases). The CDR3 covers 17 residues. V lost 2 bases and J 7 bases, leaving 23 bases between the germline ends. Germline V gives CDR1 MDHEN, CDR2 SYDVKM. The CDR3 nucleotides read TGTGCCAGCAGTTTAACCCCTGGGGCTAGCGCCCTGGGGACCCAGTACTTC. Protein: CASSLTPGASALGTQYF.

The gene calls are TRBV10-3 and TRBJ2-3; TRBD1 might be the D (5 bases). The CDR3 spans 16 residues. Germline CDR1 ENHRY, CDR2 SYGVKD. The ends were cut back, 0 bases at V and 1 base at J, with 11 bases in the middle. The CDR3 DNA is TGTGCCATCAGTGAGTCGAATCAGGGTCGCACAGATACGCAGTATTTT. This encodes CAISESNQGRTDTQYF.

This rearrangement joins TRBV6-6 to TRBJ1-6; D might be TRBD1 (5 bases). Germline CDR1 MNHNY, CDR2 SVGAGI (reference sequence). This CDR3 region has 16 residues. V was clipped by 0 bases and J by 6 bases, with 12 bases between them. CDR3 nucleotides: TGTGCCAGCAGTTACTCGAGGGGAAGAGGTAATTCACCCCTCCACTTT. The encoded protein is CASSYSRGRGNSPLHF.

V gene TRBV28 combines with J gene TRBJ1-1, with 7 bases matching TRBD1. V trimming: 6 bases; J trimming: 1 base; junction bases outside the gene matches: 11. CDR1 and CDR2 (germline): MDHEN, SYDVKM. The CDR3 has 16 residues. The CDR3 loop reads CASSTYSPGGNTEAFF. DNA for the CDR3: TGTGCCAGCAGCACCTATTCCCCAGGGGGGAACACTGAAGCTTTCTTT.

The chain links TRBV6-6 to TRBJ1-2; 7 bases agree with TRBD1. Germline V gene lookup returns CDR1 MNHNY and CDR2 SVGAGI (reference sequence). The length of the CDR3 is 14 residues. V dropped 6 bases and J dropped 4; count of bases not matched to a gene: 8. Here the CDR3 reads CASRGAGQIYGYTF. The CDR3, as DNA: TGTGCCAGCAGGGGGGCGGGACAGATCTATGGCTACACCTTC.

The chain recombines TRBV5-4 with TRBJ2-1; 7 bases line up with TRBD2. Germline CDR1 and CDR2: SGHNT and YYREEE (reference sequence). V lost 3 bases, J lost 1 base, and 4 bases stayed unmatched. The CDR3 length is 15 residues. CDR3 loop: CASSSLAPSYNEQFF. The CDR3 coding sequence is TGTGCCAGCAGCTCACTAGCGCCTTCCTACAATGAGCAGTTCTTC.

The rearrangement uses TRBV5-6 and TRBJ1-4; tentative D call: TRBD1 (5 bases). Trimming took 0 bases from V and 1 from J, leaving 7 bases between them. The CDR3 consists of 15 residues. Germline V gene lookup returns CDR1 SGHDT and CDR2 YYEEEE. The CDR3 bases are TGTGCCAGCAGCTTGGAAAGGGGAACTAATGAAAAACTGTTTTTT. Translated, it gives CASSLERGTNEKLFF.

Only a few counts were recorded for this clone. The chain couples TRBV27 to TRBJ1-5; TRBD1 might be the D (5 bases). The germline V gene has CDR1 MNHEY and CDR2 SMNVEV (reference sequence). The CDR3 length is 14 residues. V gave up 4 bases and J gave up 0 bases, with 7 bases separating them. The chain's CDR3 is CASSWGDSNQPQHF. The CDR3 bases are TGTGCCAGCAGTTGGGGGGATAGCAATCAGCCCCAGCATTTT.

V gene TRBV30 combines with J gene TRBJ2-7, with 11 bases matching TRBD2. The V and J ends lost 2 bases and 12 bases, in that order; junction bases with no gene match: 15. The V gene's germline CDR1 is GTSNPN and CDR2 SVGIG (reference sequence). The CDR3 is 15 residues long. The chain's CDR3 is CAWSSSGRSSSLTYF. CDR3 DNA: TGTGCCTGGAGTTCTAGCGGGAGGAGTAGTTCCTTGACGTACTTC.

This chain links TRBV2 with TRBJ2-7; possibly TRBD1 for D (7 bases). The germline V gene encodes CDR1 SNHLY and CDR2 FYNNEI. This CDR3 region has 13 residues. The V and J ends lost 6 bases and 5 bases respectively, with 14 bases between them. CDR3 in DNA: TGTGCCAGCAGCCTGACAGGGAGGCACGAGCAGTACTTC. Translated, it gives CASSLTGRHEQYF.

The CDR3 coding sequence is TGTGCCAGCAGCCCGAGGGGACAGGGGAACACTGAAGCTTTCTTT. It translates to CASSPRGQGNTEAFF. The V and J genes are TRBV11-3 and TRBJ1-1, with 9 bases identical to TRBD1. Germline V gene sequence: CDR1 SGHNT, CDR2 YENEEA. J lost 1 base, V lost 5 bases, and 5 bases had no gene match. This CDR3 is 15 amino acids long.

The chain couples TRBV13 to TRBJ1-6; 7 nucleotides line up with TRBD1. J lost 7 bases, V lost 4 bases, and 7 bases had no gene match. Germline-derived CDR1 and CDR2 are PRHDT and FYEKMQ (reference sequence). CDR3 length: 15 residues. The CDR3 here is CASSSLGQLNSPLHF. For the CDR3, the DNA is TGTGCCAGCAGCTCCTTGGGACAGTTGAATTCACCCCTCCACTTT.

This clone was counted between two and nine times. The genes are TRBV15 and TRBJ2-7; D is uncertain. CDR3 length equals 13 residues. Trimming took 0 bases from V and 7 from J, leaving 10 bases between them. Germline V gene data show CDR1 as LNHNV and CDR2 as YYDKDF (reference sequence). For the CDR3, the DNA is TGTGCCACCAGCAGAGAAATGTTTCGTGAGCAGTACTTC. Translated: CATSREMFREQYF.